This T cell receptor beta chain was found in a study of shared clonotypes between healthy human individuals. The germline V gene encodes CDR1 SSHAT and CDR2 FNYEAQ (reference sequence). The V end lost 5 bases, the J end lost 11 bases, and 15 bases lay between the germline ends. The CDR3 spans 12 residues. Clones were sequenced by immunoSEQ multiplex PCR, and TCRdb holds only the in-frame ones, with some missing. This table has over 95,000 clones, 55% to 70% appearing once. This clone was counted between two and nine times. Sequenced sample: memory CD8+ T cells sorted from blood. Sample subset: CD45RO+ cells pooled with CCR7-negative TemRA cells. The chain carries TRBV7-7 and TRBJ2-5; possibly TRBD1 for D (6 bases). This sequence originates from a woman aged 30 to 39 in good health. Written as DNA, the CDR3 is TGTGCCAGCAGCCCTACAGGGTGGCCTCAGTACTTC. Its translation is CASSPTGWPQYF. The full variable domain, completed using reference TRBV7-7 and TRBJ2-5, is GAGVSQSPRYKVTKRGQDVTLRCDPISSHATLYWYQQALGQGPEFLTYFNYEAQPDKSGLPSDRFSAERPEGSISTLTIQRTEQRDSAMYRCASSPTGWPQYFGPGTRLLVL.